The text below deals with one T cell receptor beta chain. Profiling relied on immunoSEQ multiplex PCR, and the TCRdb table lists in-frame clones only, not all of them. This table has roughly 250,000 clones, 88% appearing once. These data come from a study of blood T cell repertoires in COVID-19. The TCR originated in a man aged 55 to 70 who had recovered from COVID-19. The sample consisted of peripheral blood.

Here the CDR3 DNA reads TGTGCCAGCAGTGACCTACTAACACCCGGGGAGCTGTTTTTT. It codes for CASSDLLTPGELFF. The genes are TRBV2 and TRBJ2-2; no clear D. Germline V gives CDR1 SNHLY, CDR2 FYNNEI. The CDR3 totals 14 residues. Trimming cost V 3 bases and J 6 bases, with 11 bases left between them.